The 13 T cell receptor beta chains below all came from one sample that was sequenced in a study of siplizumab effects on memory and regulatory T cells (dated by TCRdb to the late 2010s). Receptor amplification or capture employed the immunoSEQ multiplex PCR assay. As stored in TCRdb, this immuneACCESS dataset retains in-frame rearrangements with V and J assigned. A fraction of the clones does not appear; measured against another copy, unresolved V genes explain less than half of the discrepancy, and the remainder lacks a known reason. The sample table lists 50,000 to 55,000 clones, about 93% of them with a count of one. Roughly 17% of the sample goes to the ten largest clones. The specimen was CD8+ T cells sorted from blood. These receptors originate from a human donor in good health.

The chain uses TRBV19 and TRBJ1-2; maybe TRBD1 (6 bases). CDR1 is LNHDA and CDR2 is SQIVND in the germline V gene (reference sequence). This CDR3 has 11 residues. V lost 5 bases, J lost 9 bases, and 10 bases lay in between. The CDR3 here is CASSVGQSYTF. The CDR3 DNA is TGTGCCAGTAGTGTCGGACAGAGCTACACCTTC.

Note on this clone: At one of its ends the junction is not consistent with the germline gene, which may arise from a read error. The same CDR3 is also encoded by other DNA sequences in this sample. This sequence joins TRBV29-1 and TRBJ2-3, with TRBD2 matching over 13 bases. Germline assignment: CDR1 SQVTM and CDR2 ANQGSEA. There are 15 residues in the CDR3. The CDR3 bases are TGTAGCGTCACTAGCGGGAGGGAAAGCACAGATACGCAGTATTTT. It specifies CSVTSGRESTDTQYF.

The V call is TRBV2, the J call TRBJ2-7, with D possibly TRBD2 on 7 matching bases. The germline gives CDR1 SNHLY, CDR2 FYNNEI. The CDR3 runs to 13 residues. Trimming stripped 3 bases from V and 4 bases from J, with 10 bases between. CDR3 sequence reads: CASSEGGPYEQYF. CDR3 in DNA: TGTGCCAGCAGTGAGGGGGGGCCATACGAGCAGTACTTC.

The V and J genes are TRBV20-1 and TRBJ2-7, with D unclear. Trimming took off 6 bases at V and 0 bases at J, with 6 bases between the two ends. The germline CDR1 and CDR2 sequences are DFQATT and SNEGSKA (reference sequence). This CDR3 has 11 residues. The CDR3 loop is CSAPASYEQYF. DNA of the CDR3: TGCAGTGCCCCGGCCTCCTACGAGCAGTACTTC.

This chain joins TRBV10-3 and TRBJ2-1, with D perhaps TRBD2 (6 bases). V was shortened by 10 bases and J by 0 bases, with 10 bases between the two germline ends. CDR3 length equals 13 residues. CDR1 is ENHRY and CDR2 is SYGVKD in the germline V gene. The CDR3 nucleotides read TGTGCCAGTGGTAGCGGCTCCTACAATGAGCAGTTCTTC. Its protein is CASGSGSYNEQFF.

CDR3 nucleotides: TGTGCCTGGAGTTCGCCCGGCAATCAGCCCCAGCATTTT. Amino acid sequence: CAWSSPGNQPQHF. The J gene is TRBJ1-5, the V gene TRBV30; D is uncertain. From germline, CDR1 is GTSNPN and CDR2 SVGIG (reference sequence). V gave up 2 bases and J gave up 2 bases, with 7 bases separating them. The CDR3 contains 13 residues.

This rearrangement joins TRBV27 to TRBJ2-1, with 10 bases matching TRBD2. Trimming took 3 bases from V and 14 from J; bases not matched to a gene: 7. The CDR3 is 13 amino acids. The germline CDR1 and CDR2 sequences are MNHEY and SMNVEV (reference sequence). The chain's CDR3 is CASSFGAGGYEFF. The CDR3 DNA sequence: TGTGCCAGCAGTTTTGGAGCGGGAGGGTATGAGTTCTTC.

This clone appeared a single time. The rearrangement uses TRBV11-2 and TRBJ2-1; 9 bases align to TRBD1. Germline CDR1 SGHAT, CDR2 FQNNGV. V lost 5 bases and J lost 8; bases outside the gene matches: 10. This CDR3 has 15 amino acids. CDR3 residues: CASSPPGQGFHEQFF. As DNA, the CDR3 is TGTGCCAGCAGCCCACCGGGACAGGGTTTCCATGAGCAGTTCTTC.

This clone appeared a single time. V gene TRBV5-6 combines with J gene TRBJ2-7, with D perhaps matching TRBD2 (5 bases). Trimming stripped 2 bases from V and 4 bases from J, with 10 bases between. The CDR3 loop spans 13 amino acids. Germline V gives CDR1 SGHDT, CDR2 YYEEEE. DNA for the CDR3: TGTGCCAGCAGCTTCGGACTGATTTACGAGCAGTACTTC. Protein product: CASSFGLIYEQYF.

This chain links TRBV7-9 with TRBJ2-1, with 11 nucleotides matching TRBD2. The junction had 5 bases not matched to a gene; V was cut back by 6 bases and J by 13 bases. Germline CDR1 and CDR2: SEHNR and FQNEAQ (reference sequence). This CDR3 spans 12 amino acids. For the CDR3, the DNA is TGTGCCAGCAGACTAGCGGGAGTGGTTCAGTTCTTC. This encodes CASRLAGVVQFF.

The chain is built from TRBV6-4 and TRBJ2-2; 7 positions match TRBD2. Germline CDR1 MRHNA, CDR2 SNTAGT. V dropped 0 bases and J dropped 4; count of bases not matched to a gene: 2. CDR3 length: 15 residues. The CDR3: CASSDSSGGTGELFF. The CDR3 DNA sequence: TGTGCCAGCAGTGACTCGTCGGGGGGCACCGGGGAGCTGTTTTTT.

The rearrangement links TRBV21-1 to TRBJ2-7; TRBD2, as called in the table, went unchecked against the DNA. TRBV21-1 is a documented pseudogene. The CDR3 runs 12 residues. CDR3 loop: CASSTKLYEQYF. CDR3 sequence (DNA): TGTGCCAGCAGCACCAAGCTCTACGAGCAGTACTTC.

The gene calls are TRBV28 and TRBJ1-1, with no clear D. The CDR3 is made up of 15 amino acids. Germline lookup yields CDR1 MDHEN and CDR2 SYDVKM. V shed 3 bases and J shed 0 bases, with 11 bases lying between them. CDR3 DNA sequence: TGTGCCAGCAGTTTGGGTAAATCCATGAACACTGAAGCTTTCTTT. It yields the protein CASSLGKSMNTEAFF. Variable domain in full (rest from reference TRBV28 and TRBJ1-1): DVKVTQSSRYLVKRTGEKVFLECVQDMDHENMFWYRQDPGLGLRLIYFSYDVKMKEKGDIPEGYSVSREKKERFSLILESASTNQTSMYLCASSLGKSMNTEAFFGQGTRLTVV.